These 6 T cell receptor beta chains were all obtained from the same sample, sequenced in a study of blood T cell repertoires in COVID-19. This table comes from immunoSEQ multiplex PCR, and its TCRdb copy is limited to in-frame clones, with some not included. The sample gives 48,000 or so clones, about nine tenths of which show up once; roughly 2.5% is in the top ten. Specimen: peripheral blood. The receptors were sampled from a woman of 80 years or more with COVID-19, enrolled during active disease.

The J gene is TRBJ2-1, the V gene TRBV3-1 (or the pseudogene TRBV3-2), with 10 bases fitting TRBD2. This CDR3 has 16 amino acids. J lost 4 bases, V lost 4 bases, and 7 bases had no gene match. Germline V gene data show CDR1 as LGHDT and CDR2 as YNNKEL (reference sequence). CDR3 coding DNA: TGTGCCAGCAGCCGTTCCGGGACTAGCGATTACAATGAGCAGTTCTTC. Residues: CASSRSGTSDYNEQFF.

The chain employs TRBV5-6 and TRBJ2-7; the match to TRBD1 covers 7 bases. The trim removed 4 bases at V and 2 bases at J, leaving 9 bases unmatched. Germline V lookup: CDR1 SGHDT, CDR2 YYEEEE. There are 15 residues in the CDR3. The CDR3 DNA sequence: TGTGCCAGCAGCCCTGGGACAGTAATTCCCTACGAGCAGTACTTC. Residues: CASSPGTVIPYEQYF.

The V call is TRBV6-6, the J call TRBJ1-5, with TRBD1 identical over 10 bases. After removal of 6 bases from V and 1 base from J, the junction contained 6 bases not matched to a gene. From germline, CDR1 is MNHNY and CDR2 SVGAGI (reference sequence). This CDR3 is built from 16 residues. The DNA of the CDR3 is TGTGCCAGCAGCAGACAGGGGGCGCGCAGCAATCAGCCCCAGCATTTT. It is translated as CASSRQGARSNQPQHF.

V and J are TRBV5-6 and TRBJ2-1; TRBD2 matches at 12 bases. V trimming: 4 bases; J trimming: 4 bases; junction bases outside the gene matches: 12. Per germline, CDR1 SGHDT and CDR2 YYEEEE. This CDR3 contains 18 residues. The CDR3 DNA sequence: TGTGCCAGCAGCCGCCTAGGGGGACTAGCGGGCGGTTACAATGAGCAGTTCTTC. Translated, it gives CASSRLGGLAGGYNEQFF.

V usage is TRBV28 and J usage is TRBJ1-1; TRBD1 matches at 8 bases. V lost 5 bases to trimming and J lost 1 base; unmatched junction nucleotides: 6. Germline V gene data show CDR1 as MDHEN and CDR2 as SYDVKM. The CDR3 has 15 amino acids. The CDR3 loop is CASSPRTGKNTEAFF. The CDR3 DNA is TGTGCCAGCAGTCCTCGGACAGGGAAGAACACTGAAGCTTTCTTT.

This rearrangement joins TRBV6-6 to TRBJ1-6; TRBD1 matches at 7 bases. This CDR3 is 15 amino acids long. Looked up from germline, CDR1 is MNHNY and CDR2 is SVGAGI (reference sequence). J lost 7 bases, V lost 5 bases, and 8 bases had no gene match. CDR3 bases: TGTGCCAGCAGTGTCACAGGGGATGGGAATTCACCCCTCCACTTT. As protein: CASSVTGDGNSPLHF.